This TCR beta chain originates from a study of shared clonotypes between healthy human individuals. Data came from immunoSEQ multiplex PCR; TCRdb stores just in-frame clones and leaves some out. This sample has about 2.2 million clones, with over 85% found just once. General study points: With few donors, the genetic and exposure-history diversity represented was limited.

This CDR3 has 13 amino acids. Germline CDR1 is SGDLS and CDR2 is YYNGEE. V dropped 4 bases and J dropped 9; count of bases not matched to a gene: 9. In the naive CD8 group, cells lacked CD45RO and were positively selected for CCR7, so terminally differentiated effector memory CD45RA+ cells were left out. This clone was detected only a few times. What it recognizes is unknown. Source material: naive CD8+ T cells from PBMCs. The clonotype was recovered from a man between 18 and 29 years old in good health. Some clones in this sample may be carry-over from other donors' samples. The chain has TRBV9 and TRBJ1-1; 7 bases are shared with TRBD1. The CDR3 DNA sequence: TGTGCCAGCAGCATAGACAGGGAAGGAAAAGCTTTCTTT. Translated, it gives CASSIDREGKAFF.